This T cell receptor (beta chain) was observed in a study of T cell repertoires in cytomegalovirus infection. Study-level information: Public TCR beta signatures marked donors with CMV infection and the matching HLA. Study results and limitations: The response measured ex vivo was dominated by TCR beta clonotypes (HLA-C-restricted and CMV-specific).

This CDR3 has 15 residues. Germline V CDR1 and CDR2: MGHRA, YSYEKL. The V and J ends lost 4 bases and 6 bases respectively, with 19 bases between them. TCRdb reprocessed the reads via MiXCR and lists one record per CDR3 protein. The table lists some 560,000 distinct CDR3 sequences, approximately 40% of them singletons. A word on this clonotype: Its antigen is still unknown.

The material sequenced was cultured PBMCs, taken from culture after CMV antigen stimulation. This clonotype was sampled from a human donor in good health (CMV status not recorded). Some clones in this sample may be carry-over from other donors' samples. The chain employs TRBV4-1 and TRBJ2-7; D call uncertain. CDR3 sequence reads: CASSPDTFRVGEQYF. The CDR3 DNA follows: TGCGCCAGCAGCCCTGACACTTTTCGCGTCGGCGAGCAGTACTTC.